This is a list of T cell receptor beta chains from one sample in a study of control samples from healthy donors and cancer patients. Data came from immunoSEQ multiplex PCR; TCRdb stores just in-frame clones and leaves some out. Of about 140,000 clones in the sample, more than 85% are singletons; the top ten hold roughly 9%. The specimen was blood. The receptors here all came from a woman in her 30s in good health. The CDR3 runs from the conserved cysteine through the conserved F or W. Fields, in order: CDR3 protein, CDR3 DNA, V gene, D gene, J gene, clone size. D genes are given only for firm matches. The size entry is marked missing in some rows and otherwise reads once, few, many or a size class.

CDR3 protein: CASSTRQRENNEQFF; CDR3 DNA: TGTGCCAGCTCAACTCGTCAGCGGGAGAACAATGAGCAGTTCTTC; V gene: TRBV18; D gene: TRBD2; J gene: TRBJ2-1; clone size: once
CDR3 protein: CASSLRAGGVYEQYF; CDR3 DNA: TGTGCCAGCAGCTTGCGGGCAGGGGGCGTATACGAGCAGTACTTC; V gene: TRBV5-6; D gene: TRBD1; J gene: TRBJ2-7; clone size: -
CDR3 protein: CASSLDGLNTEAFF; CDR3 DNA: TGTGCCAGCAGCTTGGACGGGCTTAACACTGAAGCTTTCTTT; V gene: TRBV21-1; D gene: -; J gene: TRBJ1-1; clone size: once
CDR3 protein: CASSSPGHRGYGYTF; CDR3 DNA: TGTGCCAGTAGTTCTCCGGGACATCGGGGATATGGCTACACCTTC; V gene: TRBV19; D gene: -; J gene: TRBJ1-2; clone size: -
CDR3 protein: CASSGRAQLNTEAFF; CDR3 DNA: TGTGCCAGCAGTGGCCGAGCGCAGTTGAACACTGAAGCTTTCTTT; V gene: TRBV2; D gene: -; J gene: TRBJ1-1; clone size: -
CDR3 protein: CASSQEGGGLNYGYTF; CDR3 DNA: TGTGCCAGCAGCCAAGAAGGCGGGGGGCTTAACTATGGCTACACCTTC; V gene: TRBV3-1/TRBV3-2; D gene: -; J gene: TRBJ1-2; clone size: -
CDR3 protein: CASKGLQNTEAFF; CDR3 DNA: TGCGCCAGCAAGGGGCTCCAGAACACTGAAGCTTTCTTT; V gene: TRBV5-1; D gene: -; J gene: TRBJ1-1; clone size: once
CDR3 protein: CAWSPAGAPYGYTF; CDR3 DNA: TGTGCCTGGAGTCCTGCAGGGGCCCCCTATGGCTACACCTTC; V gene: TRBV30; D gene: -; J gene: TRBJ1-2; clone size: -
CDR3 protein: CASSQGWTGPGGEQYF; CDR3 DNA: TGTGCCAGCAGCCAAGGCTGGACTGGCCCCGGGGGCGAGCAGTACTTC; V gene: TRBV14; D gene: -; J gene: TRBJ2-7; clone size: -
CDR3 protein: CASSFGLAGNTIYF; CDR3 DNA: TGTGCCAGCAGTTTCGGTCTGGCAGGAAACACCATATATTTT; V gene: TRBV28; D gene: -; J gene: TRBJ1-3; clone size: -
CDR3 protein: CASSPPTDGGITEAFF; CDR3 DNA: TGTGCCAGCTCACCACCTACCGACGGCGGGATCACTGAAGCTTTCTTT; V gene: TRBV18; D gene: -; J gene: TRBJ1-1; clone size: -
CDR3 protein: CASSLAGGRIDEQYF; CDR3 DNA: TGCGCCAGCAGCTTGGCGGGCGGGAGGATCGACGAGCAGTACTTC; V gene: TRBV5-1; D gene: TRBD2; J gene: TRBJ2-7; clone size: -
CDR3 protein: CASTGEGGLLNQPQHF; CDR3 DNA: TGTGCCAGTACGGGGGAGGGGGGCCTCCTTAATCAGCCCCAGCATTTT; V gene: TRBV19; D gene: -; J gene: TRBJ1-5; clone size: few
CDR3 protein: CAWSSGRGQPQHF; CDR3 DNA: TGTGCCTGGAGTTCGGGCAGGGGACAGCCCCAGCATTTT; V gene: TRBV30; D gene: -; J gene: TRBJ1-5; clone size: -
CDR3 protein: CASSVGGLAANEQFF; CDR3 DNA: TGTGCCAGCAGCGTAGGAGGGCTAGCTGCGAATGAGCAGTTCTTC; V gene: TRBV9; D gene: -; J gene: TRBJ2-1; clone size: -
CDR3 protein: CATSDPGSNYGYTF; CDR3 DNA: TGTGCCACCAGTGATCCAGGATCTAACTATGGCTACACCTTC; V gene: TRBV24-1; D gene: -; J gene: TRBJ1-2; clone size: -
CDR3 protein: CASSSGGRSTEAFF; CDR3 DNA: TGTGCCAGCAGCAGCGGGGGGAGAAGCACTGAAGCTTTCTTT; V gene: TRBV7-3; D gene: -; J gene: TRBJ1-1; clone size: once
CDR3 protein: CASSHFSGEQFF; CDR3 DNA: TGTGCCAGCAGCCACTTTAGCGGGGAGCAGTTCTTC; V gene: TRBV3-1/TRBV3-2; D gene: TRBD2; J gene: TRBJ2-1; clone size: -
CDR3 protein: CASRRTSGSSNEQFF; CDR3 DNA: TGCGCCAGCAGGAGGACTAGCGGGAGTAGTAATGAGCAGTTCTTC; V gene: TRBV5-1; D gene: TRBD2; J gene: TRBJ2-1; clone size: -
CDR3 protein: CASSSEGSGGTNEKLFF; CDR3 DNA: TGTGCCAGCAGCTCCGAGGGATCTGGGGGTACTAATGAAAAACTGTTTTTT; V gene: TRBV7-6; D gene: -; J gene: TRBJ1-4; clone size: -
CDR3 protein: CASSLAGIGRAAPEAFF; CDR3 DNA: TGTGCCAGCAGCTTGGCCGGAATCGGCAGGGCAGCGCCTGAAGCTTTCTTT; V gene: TRBV5-4; D gene: -; J gene: TRBJ1-1; clone size: once
CDR3 protein: CASKPGPLNEGQPQHF; CDR3 DNA: TGTGCCAGTAAACCGGGACCTTTGAATGAAGGGCAGCCCCAGCATTTT; V gene: TRBV19; D gene: -; J gene: TRBJ1-5; clone size: -
CDR3 protein: CASSPSGAWGTEAFF; CDR3 DNA: TGTGCCAGTAGTCCCTCAGGGGCCTGGGGGACTGAAGCTTTCTTT; V gene: TRBV19; D gene: -; J gene: TRBJ1-1; clone size: once
CDR3 protein: CASSVPMDLSSYNSPLHF; CDR3 DNA: TGTGCCAGCAGCGTTCCTATGGACCTAAGCTCCTATAATTCACCCCTCCACTTT; V gene: TRBV5-6; D gene: -; J gene: TRBJ1-6; clone size: -
CDR3 protein: CASSPGRLGTEAFF; CDR3 DNA: TGTGCCAGCTCACCGGGTAGGCTGGGAACTGAAGCTTTCTTT; V gene: TRBV18; D gene: -; J gene: TRBJ1-1; clone size: -
CDR3 protein: CASSPGTTNTGELFF; CDR3 DNA: TGTGCCAGCAGTCCCGGGACAACAAACACCGGGGAGCTGTTTTTT; V gene: TRBV2; D gene: -; J gene: TRBJ2-2; clone size: -
CDR3 protein: CASSTLPGGTNEKLFF; CDR3 DNA: TGTGCCAGCAGCACCCTTCCCGGGGGGACTAATGAAAAACTGTTTTTT; V gene: TRBV27; D gene: -; J gene: TRBJ1-4; clone size: -
CDR3 protein: CASSLGFGQFNEKLFF; CDR3 DNA: TGCGCCAGCAGCTTGGGATTCGGCCAGTTTAATGAAAAACTGTTTTTT; V gene: TRBV5-1; D gene: -; J gene: TRBJ1-4; clone size: -
CDR3 protein: CASSLGQDQVAFF; CDR3 DNA: TGTGCCAGCAGTTTGGGACAGGACCAGGTAGCTTTCTTT; V gene: TRBV27; D gene: TRBD1; J gene: TRBJ1-1; clone size: -